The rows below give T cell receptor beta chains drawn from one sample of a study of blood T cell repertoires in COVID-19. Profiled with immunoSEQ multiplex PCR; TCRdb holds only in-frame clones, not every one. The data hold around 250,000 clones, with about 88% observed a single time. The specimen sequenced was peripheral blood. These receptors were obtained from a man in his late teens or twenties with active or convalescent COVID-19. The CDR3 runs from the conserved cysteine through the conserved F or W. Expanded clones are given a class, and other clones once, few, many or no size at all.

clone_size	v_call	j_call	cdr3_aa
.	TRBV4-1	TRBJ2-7	CASSHPGDYEQYF
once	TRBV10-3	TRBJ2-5	CAIRAGTAQETQYF
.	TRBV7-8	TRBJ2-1	CASSLNRILDNEQFF
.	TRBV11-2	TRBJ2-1	CASSLSSSEQFF
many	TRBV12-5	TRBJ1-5	CASGLGAHGNQPQHF
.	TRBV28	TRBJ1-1	CASSFSGLAMNTEAFF
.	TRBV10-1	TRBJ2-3	CATSGGSTDTQYF
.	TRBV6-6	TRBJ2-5	CASNLQGLQYQETQYF
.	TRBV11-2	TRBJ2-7	CASSSVAGLPYEQYF
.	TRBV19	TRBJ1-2	CASSINGGAKGYGYTF
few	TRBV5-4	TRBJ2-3	CASSPQPVDSSGSHTQYF
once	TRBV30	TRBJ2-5	CAVRQGPVETQYF
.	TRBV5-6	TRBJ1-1	CASSPRAGGRGNTEAFF
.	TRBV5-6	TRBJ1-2	CASSSQLPNYGYTF
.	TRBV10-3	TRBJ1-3	CAISESLSSGNTIYF
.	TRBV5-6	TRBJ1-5	CASSSWIRDSNQPQHF
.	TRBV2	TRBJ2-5	CASSALETQYF
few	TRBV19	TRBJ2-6	CASSIGSSGANVLTF
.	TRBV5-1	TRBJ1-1	CASSGTGGNTEAFF
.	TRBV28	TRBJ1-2	CASSFGQYYGYTF
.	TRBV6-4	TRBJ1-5	CASSDAPRRAANQPQHF
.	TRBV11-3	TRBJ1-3	CASSLVGRSYGNTIYF
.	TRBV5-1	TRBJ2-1	CASLELGQGAEQFF
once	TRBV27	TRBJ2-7	CASSLTGPYEQYF
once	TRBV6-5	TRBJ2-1	CASSYSDRRSQFF
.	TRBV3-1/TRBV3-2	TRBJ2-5	CASERGMETQYF
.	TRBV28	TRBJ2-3	CASSKSLAILDTQYF
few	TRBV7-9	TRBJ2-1	CASRVLADYNEQFF
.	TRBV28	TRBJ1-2	CASSSGQGASGYTF
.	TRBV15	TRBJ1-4	CATSITTALNEKLFF
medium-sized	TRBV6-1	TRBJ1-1	CASSEASGGWGEAFF
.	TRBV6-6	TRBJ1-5	CATSGRGRLDQPQHF
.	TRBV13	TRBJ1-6	CASSSRGTGYSPLHF
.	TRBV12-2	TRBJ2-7	CASRLASARDCLRNEQYF
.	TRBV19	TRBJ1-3	CASSIEGQGWRNTIYF
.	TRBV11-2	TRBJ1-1	CASRGEGNTEAFF
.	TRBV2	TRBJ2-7	CASRETSGGPRYEQYF
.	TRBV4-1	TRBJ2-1	CASSRRDGGRENNEQFF
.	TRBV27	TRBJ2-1	CASSFRDSTNEQFF
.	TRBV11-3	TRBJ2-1	CASRNFQGTFFGDEQFF
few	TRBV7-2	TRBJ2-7	CASSLASGLSYEQYF